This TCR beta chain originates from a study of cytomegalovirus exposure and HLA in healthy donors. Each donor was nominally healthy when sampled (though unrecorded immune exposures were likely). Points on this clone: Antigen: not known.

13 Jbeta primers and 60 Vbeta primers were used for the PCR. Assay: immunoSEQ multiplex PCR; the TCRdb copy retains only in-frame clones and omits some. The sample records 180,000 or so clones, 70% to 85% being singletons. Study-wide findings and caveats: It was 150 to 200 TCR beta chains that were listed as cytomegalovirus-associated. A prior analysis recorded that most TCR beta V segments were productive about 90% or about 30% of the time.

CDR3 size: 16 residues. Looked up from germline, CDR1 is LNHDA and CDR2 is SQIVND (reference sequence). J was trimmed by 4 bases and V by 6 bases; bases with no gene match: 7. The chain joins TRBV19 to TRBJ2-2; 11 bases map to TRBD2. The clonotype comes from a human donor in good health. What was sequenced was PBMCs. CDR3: CASRTGLAGGTGELFF. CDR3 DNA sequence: TGTGCCAGTAGAACGGGTCTAGCGGGGGGCACCGGGGAGCTGTTTTTT. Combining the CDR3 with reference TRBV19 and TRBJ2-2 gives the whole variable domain DGGITQSPKYLFRKEGQNVTLSCEQNLNHDAMYWYRQDPGQGLRLIYYSQIVNDFQKGDIAEGYSVSREKKESFPLTVTSAQKNPTAFYLCASRTGLAGGTGELFFGEGSRLTVL.